Listed here are 32 T cell receptor beta chains from one sample, sequenced in a study of shared T cell receptors in the human thymus. Produced via immunoSEQ multiplex PCR; TCRdb's table is partial and in-frame only. The sample lists approximately 730,000 clones, 80% to 90% occurring once. In addition, the sample was reused for a study of human thymus T cells.

Sequenced material: thymocytes. All receptors come from a girl in the first two years of life with a congenital heart defect.

This chain uses TRBV6-5 with TRBJ2-1; 8 bases agree with TRBD2. V shed 5 bases, J shed 9 bases, and the junction held 6 bases outside the gene matches. The CDR3 extends over 13 amino acids. Germline CDR1 is MNHEY and CDR2 is SVGAGI. Written as DNA, the CDR3 is TGTGCCAGCAGTAGAGGACTAGCAGGTGAGCAGTTCTTC. Protein: CASSRGLAGEQFF.

CDR3 loop: CASRQGQNNSPLHF. In nucleotides, the CDR3 is TGTGCCAGCAGACAGGGACAGAATAATTCACCCCTCCACTTT. The V call is TRBV6-5, the J call TRBJ1-6; 7 positions match TRBD1. The CDR3 spans 14 residues. Germline-derived CDR1 and CDR2 are MNHEY and SVGAGI. Losses at the gene ends were 6 bases for V and 5 bases for J; bases not matched to a gene: 4.

This chain connects TRBV9 to TRBJ2-3; 7 bases are shared with TRBD2. Per germline, CDR1 SGDLS and CDR2 YYNGEE. This CDR3 is 16 amino acids long. Trimming removed 7 bases from V and 2 bases from J; junction bases left unmatched: 13. The CDR3 loop reads CASPYTGLRNTDTQYF. DNA for the CDR3: TGTGCCAGCCCCTATACGGGACTACGAAACACAGATACGCAGTATTTT. The complete variable domain, with remaining parts taken from reference TRBV9 and TRBJ2-3, reads DSGVTQTPKHLITATGQRVTLRCSPRSGDLSVYWYQQSLDQGLQFLIQYYNGEERAKGNILERFSAQQFPDLHSELNLSSLELGDSALYFCASPYTGLRNTDTQYFGPGTRLTVL.

The chain joins TRBV19 to TRBJ2-7; D unresolved. The CDR3 length is 13 residues. V lost 4 bases, J lost 2 bases, and 9 bases lay in between. Germline loops: CDR1 LNHDA, CDR2 SQIVND (reference sequence). CDR3 amino acids: CASSTGLAYEQYF. CDR3 nucleotides: TGTGCCAGTAGTACTGGTTTAGCCTACGAGCAGTACTTC.

The DNA of the CDR3 is TGTGCCAGCAGTTCTCGGGGACAGGGCTTTGGAAGGCACAATGAGCAGTTCTTC. Protein: CASSSRGQGFGRHNEQFF. This sequence joins TRBV27 and TRBJ2-1; 9 bases line up with TRBD1. CDR1 is MNHEY and CDR2 is SMNVEV in the germline V gene (reference sequence). Trimming removed 4 bases from V and 5 bases from J; junction bases left unmatched: 15. This CDR3 is 18 amino acids long.

V usage is TRBV5-6 and J usage is TRBJ2-3, with 7 bases matching TRBD2. The germline V gene has CDR1 SGHDT and CDR2 YYEEEE. The V gene end was trimmed by 4 bases and the J gene end by 2 bases; junction bases not matched to a gene: 16. The CDR3 consists of 18 residues. The CDR3: CASSRNEERGTPTDTQYF. CDR3 coding DNA: TGTGCCAGCAGCCGGAATGAGGAGCGGGGAACTCCCACAGATACGCAGTATTTT.

The V and J genes are TRBV5-5 and TRBJ2-1; 9 bases agree with TRBD1. There are 15 residues in the CDR3. The germline V gene has CDR1 SGHKS and CDR2 YYEKEE (reference sequence). Unmatched junction bases numbered 7, after V lost 5 bases and J lost 4 bases. The CDR3, as DNA: TGTGCCAGCAGGATACAGGGGGCATTATACAATGAGCAGTTCTTC. Translated: CASRIQGALYNEQFF. Supplemented by reference TRBV5-5 and TRBJ2-1, the full variable domain reads DAGVTQSPTHLIKTRGQQVTLRCSPISGHKSVSWYQQVLGQGPQFIFQYYEKEERGRGNFPDRFSARQFPNYSSELNVNALLLGDSALYLCASRIQGALYNEQFFGPGTRLTVL.

The chain carries TRBV6-1 and TRBJ1-1; D is unclear. The ends were cut back, 0 bases at V and 4 bases at J, with 6 bases in the middle. This CDR3 is built from 13 residues. The V gene's germline CDR1 is MNHNS and CDR2 SASEGT. The CDR3 here is CASSEAGLTEAFF. The CDR3 DNA reads TGTGCCAGCAGTGAAGCGGGCCTCACTGAAGCTTTCTTT.

A single count supports this clone. V gene TRBV12-5 combines with J gene TRBJ1-2; D gene uncertain. V was shortened by 6 bases and J by 6 bases, with 20 bases between the two germline ends. Per the germline V gene, CDR1 is LGHNT and CDR2 is FRNRAP. The CDR3 is 15 amino acids. For the CDR3, the DNA is TGTGCTAGTGGCACGGAGTCCCGGGGAATTCATGGCTACACCTTC. This encodes CASGTESRGIHGYTF.

J is TRBJ2-1 and V is TRBV28; possibly TRBD1 for D (6 bases). Trimming pared 0 bases from V and 0 bases from J, leaving 15 bases between. CDR1 and CDR2 (germline): MDHEN, SYDVKM. This CDR3 region has 18 residues. The CDR3 DNA follows: TGTGCCAGCAGTTTATGCTGTAGGGGGAAGAGCTCCTACAATGAGCAGTTCTTC. This codes for CASSLCCRGKSSYNEQFF.

This clone was picked up one time. This chain joins TRBV19 and TRBJ1-2; D perhaps matches TRBD1 (6 bases). Germline CDR1 LNHDA, CDR2 SQIVND (reference sequence). The CDR3 has 15 residues. Trimming removed 3 bases from V and 5 bases from J, with 16 bases in between. CDR3 amino acids: CASSMVSGGRYGYTF. The CDR3 DNA is TGTGCCAGTAGTATGGTATCGGGGGGCCGTTATGGCTACACCTTC.

The chain has TRBV19 and TRBJ1-5, with 10 nucleotides matching TRBD1. V dropped 4 bases and J dropped 4; count of bases not matched to a gene: 4. This CDR3 is built from 15 residues. Germline V gives CDR1 LNHDA, CDR2 SQIVND (reference sequence). In DNA, the CDR3 is TGTGCCAGTAGTACGAGGACAGGGGGGAATCAGCCCCAGCATTTT. Translating it yields CASSTRTGGNQPQHF.

CDR3 sequence (DNA): TGTGCCAGCAGTTCCTCTCAGAAACAGGGGGATAGCAATCAGCCCCAGCATTTT. Protein sequence: CASSSSQKQGDSNQPQHF. The chain combines TRBV27 with TRBJ1-5; 8 positions match TRBD1. V shed 4 bases and J 0 bases; nucleotides not matched to a gene: 11. Germline V gene data show CDR1 as MNHEY and CDR2 as SMNVEV (reference sequence). This CDR3 is built from 18 residues.

In its sample, this clone was seen a few times. The genes are TRBV7-2 and TRBJ2-2, with 14 nucleotides matching TRBD2. The CDR3 extends over 17 amino acids. Germline values: CDR1 SGHTA, CDR2 FQGNSA. J was trimmed by 5 bases and V by 4 bases; bases with no gene match: 6. CDR3 sequence (DNA): TGTGCCAGCAGCTCCGGACTAGCGGGGGGTAGAACCGGGGAGCTGTTTTTT. Protein product: CASSSGLAGGRTGELFF.

This clone was seen more than once but under ten times. J is TRBJ2-7 and V is TRBV11-1; 10 bases map to TRBD2. The ends lost 3 bases at V and 0 bases at J; junction bases unmatched: 2. In germline, CDR1 is SGHAT, CDR2 FQDESV (reference sequence). There are 15 residues in the CDR3. This CDR3 is CASSFTSGASYEQYF. The CDR3 nucleotides read TGTGCCAGCAGCTTCACTAGCGGGGCCTCCTACGAGCAGTACTTC.

The V gene is TRBV7-6, the J gene TRBJ2-5, with 8 nucleotides matching TRBD2. The trim removed 0 bases at V and 5 bases at J, leaving 8 bases unmatched. The germline CDR1 and CDR2 sequences are SGHVS and FNYEAQ. The CDR3 sequence is 16 residues long. This CDR3 is CASSLAGERGWETQYF. CDR3 DNA sequence: TGTGCCAGCAGCTTAGCGGGGGAGCGGGGGTGGGAGACCCAGTACTTC.

J is TRBJ2-5 and V is TRBV6-5, with D maybe TRBD1 (6 bases). The CDR3 is 14 residues long. V shed 5 bases and J shed 5 bases, with 15 bases lying between them. The V gene's germline CDR1 is MNHEY and CDR2 SVGAGI. The CDR3 protein is CASSIGTSLETQYF. Here the CDR3 DNA reads TGTGCCAGCAGTATCGGGACAAGCCTCGAGACCCAGTACTTC.

This chain connects TRBV27 to TRBJ2-7, with TRBD1 identical over 9 bases. The CDR3 is 15 amino acids. Trimming removed 8 bases from V and 3 bases from J; junction bases left unmatched: 11. Germline loops: CDR1 MNHEY, CDR2 SMNVEV (reference sequence). The CDR3 region is CASPPRDRVGYEQYF. The CDR3 DNA reads as TGTGCCAGCCCCCCCCGGGACAGGGTTGGCTACGAGCAGTACTTC.

V gene TRBV5-1 combines with J gene TRBJ1-4, with unresolved D. Per the germline V gene, CDR1 is SGHRS and CDR2 is YFSETQ. V lost 4 bases and J lost 8, with 24 bases in between. The CDR3 has 17 amino acids. The DNA of the CDR3 is TGCGCCAGCAGCCTGCGGGCAGGCCCGATCGTCAGGGAAAAACTGTTTTTT. This translates into CASSLRAGPIVREKLFF.

The CDR3 sequence is CAGRTSGGTGELFF. The CDR3 bases are TGTGCCGGGAGGACTAGCGGGGGGACCGGGGAGCTGTTTTTT. The chain links TRBV6-1 to TRBJ2-2; 14 nucleotides align to TRBD2. The V gene's germline CDR1 is MNHNS and CDR2 SASEGT. The CDR3 loop spans 14 amino acids. V trimming: 11 bases; J trimming: 5 bases; junction bases outside the gene matches: 4.

The chain combines TRBV19 with TRBJ2-1, with 8 bases that match TRBD2. This CDR3 comprises 13 residues. Looked up from germline, CDR1 is LNHDA and CDR2 is SQIVND (reference sequence). V gave up 8 bases and J gave up 4 bases; unmatched junction bases: 4. The CDR3 DNA reads as TGTGCCAGTGAGGCGGGGGGATACAATGAGCAGTTCTTC. This encodes CASEAGGYNEQFF.

This clone was detected only a few times. This chain links TRBV25-1 with TRBJ2-3, with 8 positions matching TRBD2. The CDR3 spans 18 residues. CDR1 MGHDK and CDR2 SYGVNS come from the germline V gene. V was pared by 3 bases and J by 1 base, with 12 bases of the junction left unmatched. The CDR3 coding sequence is TGTGCCAGCAGTGATCCGTTCGGCGGGGGGCGTGGCACAGATACGCAGTATTTT. Its protein is CASSDPFGGGRGTDTQYF.

This chain links TRBV5-6 with TRBJ2-1; TRBD2 is a possible D gene (5 bases). Trimming shortened V by 4 bases and J by 15 bases, and 26 bases separated the two germline ends. The CDR3 has 15 amino acids. CDR1 and CDR2 from the germline V gene are SGHDT and YYEEEE. The CDR3 coding sequence is TGTGCCAGCAGCCTCCCGGTCACGGGGAGCGGAGTGCCGTTCTTC. Protein: CASSLPVTGSGVPFF.

The rearrangement uses TRBV28 and TRBJ2-7, with a possible D match to TRBD2 (6 bases). Germline V gives CDR1 MDHEN, CDR2 SYDVKM. The CDR3 has 16 residues. Deletions cut 5 bases from V and 6 bases from J, with 23 bases between. Here the CDR3 reads CASSPLPGMGRCEQYF. The DNA of the CDR3 is TGTGCCAGCAGTCCCCTCCCGGGGATGGGGAGGTGCGAGCAGTACTTC.

This sequence joins TRBV4-3 and TRBJ2-7; tentative D call: TRBD2 (7 bases). The CDR3 length is 18 residues. The V end lost 0 bases, the J end lost 3 bases, and 21 bases lay between the germline ends. Germline CDR1 LGHNA, CDR2 YSLEER. The DNA for the CDR3 is TGCGCCAGCAGCCAAGACAGACCCAAAGAGGGGGGGAACTACGAGCAGTACTTC. Encoded protein: CASSQDRPKEGGNYEQYF.

This clone was detected a few times. This chain links TRBV2 with TRBJ1-1; no definite D call. The V gene's germline CDR1 is SNHLY and CDR2 FYNNEI. The CDR3 is made up of 15 amino acids. Trimming shortened V by 3 bases and J by 0 bases, and 11 bases separated the two germline ends. The CDR3 region is CASSDRDGVNTEAFF. The CDR3 DNA reads TGTGCCAGCAGTGATAGAGACGGGGTGAACACTGAAGCTTTCTTT.

This clone was counted a few times. The CDR3 nucleotides read TGTGCCAGCAGCGCCGGGACAGGAGAACTACCAACTGAAGCTTTCTTT. Translating it yields CASSAGTGELPTEAFF. V usage is TRBV11-2 and J usage is TRBJ1-1, with 8 bases identical to TRBD1. CDR1 is SGHAT and CDR2 is FQNNGV in the germline V gene. Trimming at V came to 5 bases and at J to 5 bases, leaving 13 bases not matched to a gene. This CDR3 comprises 16 residues.

The chain recombines TRBV5-1 with TRBJ2-5, with D perhaps matching TRBD1 (6 bases). The CDR3 runs 18 residues. V lost 0 bases and J lost 2, with 20 bases in between. CDR1 SGHRS and CDR2 YFSETQ come from the germline V gene. The CDR3 reads CASSLAINLSTGQETQYF. The CDR3 nucleotides are TGCGCCAGCAGCTTGGCCATCAACCTTAGTACAGGGCAAGAGACCCAGTACTTC.

This chain joins TRBV7-9 and TRBJ2-1; D ambiguous. The CDR3 is 15 residues long. Per germline, CDR1 SEHNR and CDR2 FQNEAQ (reference sequence). Deletions cut 11 bases from V and 0 bases from J, with 17 bases between. CDR3 in amino acids: CASERARSSYNEQFF. The DNA for the CDR3 is TGTGCCTCCGAACGAGCTAGGTCCTCCTACAATGAGCAGTTCTTC.

The CDR3 DNA follows: TGTGCCAGCAGTGCACAGGGGGCCTTGTCCTACGAGCAGTACTTC. Amino acids: CASSAQGALSYEQYF. This chain links TRBV28 with TRBJ2-7; TRBD1 agrees at 9 bases. This CDR3 is 15 amino acids long. V was clipped by 5 bases and J by 1 base; unmatched bases: 6. CDR1 and CDR2 (germline): MDHEN, SYDVKM.

Written as DNA, the CDR3 is TGTGCCAGTAGAAAGGGACAGGGGGGATTGGGGGCTTTCTTT. Translated, it gives CASRKGQGGLGAFF. The rearrangement uses TRBV19 and TRBJ1-1, with 11 bases lining up with TRBD1. The CDR3 totals 14 residues. V lost 6 bases and J lost 11; bases outside the gene matches: 11. CDR1 is LNHDA, CDR2 SQIVND, per germline (reference sequence).

Concerning this clone: One end of the junction is discordant with germline, which a read error may explain. The rearrangement uses TRBV6-5 and TRBJ1-2; D may be TRBD1 (5 bases). The germline V gene has CDR1 MNHEY and CDR2 SVGAGI. This CDR3 spans 16 amino acids. The CDR3 sequence: CDSSYSIRRGFEGYTF. The CDR3 nucleotides read TGTGACAGCAGTTACTCGATACGGCGGGGCTTTGAGGGCTACACCTTC.